This T cell receptor beta chain comes out of a study of blood T cell repertoires in COVID-19 (dated by TCRdb to the early 2020s). With respect to the entire study: The collaborator samples originated in the United States, Italy and Spain and spanned the acute and convalescent phases of COVID-19. The samples were drawn from two sources: the first 160 participants of the ongoing ImmuneRACE study, and 1,000 to 1,500 subjects contributed by 6 global collaborators. Nearly every sample came with metadata listing a de-identified subject ID, COVID-19 status, age in years and sex. Subjects who had been exposed to COVID-19, were actively infected with it, or had recovered from it provided the deeply sampled blood TCRbeta repertoires that made up the dataset. The prospective study material was composed of cDNA or gDNA derived from T cells, B-cell-depleted T cells, or PBMCs. Where available, HLA class I and class II types were obtained from metadata supplied by the sample provider rather than from assay-based typing. The repertoires were released in a freely available public database intended as a resource for research on the immune response to SARS-CoV-2.

Note on this clone: The antigen this receptor binds is unknown. The record has no base qualities; no much larger clone is one base away.

TCRbeta CDR3 regions were amplified from genomic DNA using the immunoSEQ Assay, a bias-controlled multiplex PCR. The authors' pipeline ran thus. The number of nucleated cells in each sample was estimated by amplification of reference gene primers within the assay. To quantify the absolute abundance of each unique TCRbeta CDR3 rearrangement, sequence reads were collapsed and filtered. Productive Simpson clonality was computed per sample as the square root of Simpson's diversity index over productive rearrangements. Held by TCRdb, this immuneACCESS table contains in-frame sequences only and omits some clones. Under half of the omission traces to an unresolved V gene where checked; the cause of the rest is unknown. V and J calls and clone size are copied from that table; D and trimming were computed from the DNA. Here the sample has about 160,000 clones; around 80% occur a single time. 13% to 15% of the sample rests with the top ten.

Broader findings and caveats from the paper: The amount of clinical and demographic metadata varied by source and participant and was provided uncurated.

Each collaborating institution followed its own protocols to collect whole blood in K2EDTA tubes. Collaborator samples were shipped for TCRbeta analysis as frozen whole blood, isolated PBMCs, or DNA extracted from either sample type. Sequenced: peripheral blood. This receptor was identified in a human donor with acute or convalescent COVID-19. The donor label of this sample is uncertain.

The CDR3 amino acid sequence is: CASSTGTGLHGYTF. The nucleotide sequence reads TGTGCCAGTAGTACCGGGACAGGGCTACACGGCTACACCTTC. Rearrangement joined TRBV19 to TRBJ1-2, with 9 bases aligning to TRBD1. For CDR1 and CDR2, the germline V gene (reference sequence) lists LNHDA and SQIVND. The CDR3 runs 14 amino acids, cysteine and phenylalanine included. Only the CDR3 DNA is retained, 42 bases long and in frame from the first base. Ends trimmed: V by 4 bases, J by 8 bases; bases unmatched to a gene: 8.